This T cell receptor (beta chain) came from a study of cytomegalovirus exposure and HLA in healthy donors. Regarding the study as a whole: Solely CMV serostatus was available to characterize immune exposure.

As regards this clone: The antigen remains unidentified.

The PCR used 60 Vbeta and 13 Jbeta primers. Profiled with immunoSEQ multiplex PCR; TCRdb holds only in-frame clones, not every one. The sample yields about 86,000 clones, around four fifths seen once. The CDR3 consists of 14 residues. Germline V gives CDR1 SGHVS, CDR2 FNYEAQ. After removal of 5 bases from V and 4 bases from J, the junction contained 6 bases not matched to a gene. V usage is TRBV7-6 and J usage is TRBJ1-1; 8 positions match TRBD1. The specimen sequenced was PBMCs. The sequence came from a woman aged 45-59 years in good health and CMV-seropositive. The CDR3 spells CASSPQGAITEAFF. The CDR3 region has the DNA TGTGCCAGCAGCCCCCAGGGGGCTATCACTGAAGCTTTCTTT.